This T cell receptor beta chain emerged from a study of cytomegalovirus exposure and HLA in healthy donors. General observations from the study: TCR beta V- and J-gene trimming, according to a later analysis, was linked to a missense DCLRE1C variant.

CDR1 and CDR2 (germline): SGHRS, YFSETQ. The trim removed 0 bases at V and 2 bases at J, leaving 20 bases unmatched. The CDR3 contains 21 residues. A note on this clone: Its target is not known.

13 Jbeta primers and 60 Vbeta primers were used for the PCR. TCRdb's copy holds only in-frame clones and misses some; the assay was immunoSEQ multiplex PCR. The profile shows under 200,000 clones, approximately 80% of them singletons. The rearrangement joins TRBV5-1 to TRBJ2-7; 10 nucleotides agree with TRBD2. The sequenced sample was PBMCs. The sequence was obtained from a woman between 25 and 40 years old in good health and CMV-seronegative. The CDR3 reads CASSLVTSSSGGYRITYEQYF. Here the CDR3 DNA reads TGCGCCAGCAGCTTGGTAACTTCGTCTAGCGGGGGCTACAGAATAACCTACGAGCAGTACTTC.